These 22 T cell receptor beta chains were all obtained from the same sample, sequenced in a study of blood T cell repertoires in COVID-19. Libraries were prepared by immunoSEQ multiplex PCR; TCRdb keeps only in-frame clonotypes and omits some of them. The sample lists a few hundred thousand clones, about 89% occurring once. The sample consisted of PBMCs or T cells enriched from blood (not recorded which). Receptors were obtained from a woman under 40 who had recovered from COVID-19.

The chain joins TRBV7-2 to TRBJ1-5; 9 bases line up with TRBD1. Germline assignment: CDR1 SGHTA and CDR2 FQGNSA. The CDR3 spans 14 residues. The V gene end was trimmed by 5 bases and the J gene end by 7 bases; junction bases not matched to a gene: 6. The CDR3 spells CASSPRQGGQPQHF. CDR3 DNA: TGTGCCAGCAGCCCGCGACAGGGGGGCCAGCCCCAGCATTTT. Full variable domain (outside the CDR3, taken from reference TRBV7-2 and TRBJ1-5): GAGVSQSPSNKVTEKGKDVELRCDPISGHTALYWYRQSLGQGLEFLIYFQGNSAPDKSGLPSDRFSAERTGGSVSTLTIQRTQQEDSAVYLCASSPRQGGQPQHFGDGTRLSIL.

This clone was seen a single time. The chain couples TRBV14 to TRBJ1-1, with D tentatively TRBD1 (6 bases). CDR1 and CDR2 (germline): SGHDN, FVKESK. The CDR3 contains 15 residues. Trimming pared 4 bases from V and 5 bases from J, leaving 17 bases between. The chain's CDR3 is CASSLWGGISTEAFF. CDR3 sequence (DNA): TGTGCCAGCAGCCTATGGGGGGGCATCTCGACTGAAGCTTTCTTT.

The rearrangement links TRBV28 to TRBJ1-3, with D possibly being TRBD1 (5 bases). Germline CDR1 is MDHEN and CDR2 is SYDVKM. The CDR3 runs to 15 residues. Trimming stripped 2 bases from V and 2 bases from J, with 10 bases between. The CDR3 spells CASSLGLGPGNTIYF. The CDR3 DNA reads TGTGCCAGCAGTTTAGGTCTGGGGCCTGGAAACACCATATATTTT.

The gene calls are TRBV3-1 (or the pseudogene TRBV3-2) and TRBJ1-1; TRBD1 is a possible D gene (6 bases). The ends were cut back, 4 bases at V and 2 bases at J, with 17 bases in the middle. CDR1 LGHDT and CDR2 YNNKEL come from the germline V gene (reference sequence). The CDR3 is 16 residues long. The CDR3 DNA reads TGTGCCAGCAGCCGCCGAACAGGGACAACAAACACTGAAGCTTTCTTT. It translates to CASSRRTGTTNTEAFF.

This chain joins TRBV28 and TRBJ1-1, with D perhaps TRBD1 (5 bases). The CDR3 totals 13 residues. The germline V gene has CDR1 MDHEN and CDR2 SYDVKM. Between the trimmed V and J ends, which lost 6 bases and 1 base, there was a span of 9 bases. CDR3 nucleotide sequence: TGTGCCAGCAGCGGACATAGGAACACTGAAGCTTTCTTT. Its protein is CASSGHRNTEAFF.

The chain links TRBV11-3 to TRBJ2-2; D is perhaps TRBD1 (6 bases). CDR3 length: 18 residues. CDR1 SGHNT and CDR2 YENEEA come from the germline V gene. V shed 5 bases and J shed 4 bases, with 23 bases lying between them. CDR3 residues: CASSAWPSPGDSTGELFF. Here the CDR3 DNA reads TGTGCCAGCAGCGCATGGCCCTCACCAGGGGATAGCACCGGGGAGCTGTTTTTT.

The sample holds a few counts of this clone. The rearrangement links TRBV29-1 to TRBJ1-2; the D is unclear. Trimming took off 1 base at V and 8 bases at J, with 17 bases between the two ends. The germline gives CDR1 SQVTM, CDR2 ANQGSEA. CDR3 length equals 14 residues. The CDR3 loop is CSVEVEGLTRGYTF. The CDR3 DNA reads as TGCAGCGTTGAAGTGGAAGGTTTGACAAGGGGCTACACCTTC. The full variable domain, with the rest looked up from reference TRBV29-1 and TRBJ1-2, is SAVISQKPSRDICQRGTSLTIQCQVDSQVTMMFWYRQQPGQSLTLIATANQGSEATYESGFVIDKFPISRPNLTFSTLTVSNMSPEDSSIYLCSVEVEGLTRGYTFGSGTRLTVV.

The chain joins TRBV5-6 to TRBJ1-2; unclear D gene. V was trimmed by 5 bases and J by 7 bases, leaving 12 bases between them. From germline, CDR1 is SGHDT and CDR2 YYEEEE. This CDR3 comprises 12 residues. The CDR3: CASSTGRSGYTF. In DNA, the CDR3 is TGTGCCAGCAGTACGGGGAGGAGTGGCTACACCTTC.

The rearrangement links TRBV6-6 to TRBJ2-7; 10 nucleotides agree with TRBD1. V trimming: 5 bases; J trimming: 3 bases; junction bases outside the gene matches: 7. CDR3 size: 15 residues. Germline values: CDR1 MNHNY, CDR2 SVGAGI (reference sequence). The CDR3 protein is CASSEPGQGFYEQYF. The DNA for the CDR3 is TGTGCCAGCAGTGAGCCGGGACAGGGGTTCTACGAGCAGTACTTC.

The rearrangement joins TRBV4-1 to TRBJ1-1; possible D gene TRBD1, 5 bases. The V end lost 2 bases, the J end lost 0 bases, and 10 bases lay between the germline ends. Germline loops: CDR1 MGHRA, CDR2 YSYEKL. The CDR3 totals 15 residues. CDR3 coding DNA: TGCGCCAGCAGCCAACAGGGAGGCATGAACACTGAAGCTTTCTTT. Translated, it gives CASSQQGGMNTEAFF.

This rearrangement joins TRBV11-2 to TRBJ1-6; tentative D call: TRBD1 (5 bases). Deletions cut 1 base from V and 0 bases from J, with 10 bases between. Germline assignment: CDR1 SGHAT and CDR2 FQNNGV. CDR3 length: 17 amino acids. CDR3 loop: CASSLGVGGSYNSPLHF. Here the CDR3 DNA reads TGTGCCAGCAGCTTAGGGGTCGGGGGCTCCTATAATTCACCCCTCCACTTT.

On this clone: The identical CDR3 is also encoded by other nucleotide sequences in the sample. CDR3 DNA: TGTGCCAGCAGCTTAGTAGGGGTGGGTTCAGGCACCGGGGAGCTGTTTTTT. Translating gives CASSLVGVGSGTGELFF. This rearrangement joins TRBV7-2 to TRBJ2-2, with D maybe TRBD1 (5 bases). There are 17 residues in the CDR3. Per the germline V gene, CDR1 is SGHTA and CDR2 is FQGNSA. V lost 1 base, J lost 4 bases, and 16 bases lay in between.

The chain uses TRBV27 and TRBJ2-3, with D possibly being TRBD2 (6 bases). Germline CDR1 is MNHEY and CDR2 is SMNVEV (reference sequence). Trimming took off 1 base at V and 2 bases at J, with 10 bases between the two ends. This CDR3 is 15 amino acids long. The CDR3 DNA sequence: TGTGCCAGCAGTTTATTGCGCGGGGCCACAGATACGCAGTATTTT. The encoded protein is CASSLLRGATDTQYF.

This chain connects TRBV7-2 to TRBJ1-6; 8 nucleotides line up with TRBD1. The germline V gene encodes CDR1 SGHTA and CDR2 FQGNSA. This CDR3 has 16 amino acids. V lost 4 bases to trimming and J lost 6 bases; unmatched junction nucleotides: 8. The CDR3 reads CASSSLGGQANSPLHF. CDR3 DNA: TGTGCCAGCAGCTCCCTGGGGGGACAGGCTAATTCACCCCTCCACTTT.

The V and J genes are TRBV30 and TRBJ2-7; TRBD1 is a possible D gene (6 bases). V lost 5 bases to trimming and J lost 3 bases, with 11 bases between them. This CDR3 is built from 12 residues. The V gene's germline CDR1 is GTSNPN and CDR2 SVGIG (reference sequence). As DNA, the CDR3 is TGTGCCTGGGCAATACAGGGCTACGAGCAGTACTTC. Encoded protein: CAWAIQGYEQYF.

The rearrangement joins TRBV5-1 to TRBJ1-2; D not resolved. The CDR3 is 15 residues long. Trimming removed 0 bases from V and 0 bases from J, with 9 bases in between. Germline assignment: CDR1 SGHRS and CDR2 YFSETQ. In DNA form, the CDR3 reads TGCGCCAGCAGCTTGGGGGCAGGCTCTAACTATGGCTACACCTTC. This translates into CASSLGAGSNYGYTF.

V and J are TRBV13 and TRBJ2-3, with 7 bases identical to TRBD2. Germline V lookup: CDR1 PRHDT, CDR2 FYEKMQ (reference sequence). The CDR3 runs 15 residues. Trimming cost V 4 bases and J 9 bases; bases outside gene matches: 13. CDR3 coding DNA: TGTGCCAGCAGCTCCCCCGTAAGCGGGAAGTACACGCAGTATTTT. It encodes CASSSPVSGKYTQYF.

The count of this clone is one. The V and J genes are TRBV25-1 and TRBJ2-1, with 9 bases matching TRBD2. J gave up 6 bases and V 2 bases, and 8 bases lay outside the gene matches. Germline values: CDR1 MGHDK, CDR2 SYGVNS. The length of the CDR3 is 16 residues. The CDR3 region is CASSERFAGGPNEQFF. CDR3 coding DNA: TGTGCCAGCAGTGAAAGGTTTGCGGGAGGGCCCAATGAGCAGTTCTTC.

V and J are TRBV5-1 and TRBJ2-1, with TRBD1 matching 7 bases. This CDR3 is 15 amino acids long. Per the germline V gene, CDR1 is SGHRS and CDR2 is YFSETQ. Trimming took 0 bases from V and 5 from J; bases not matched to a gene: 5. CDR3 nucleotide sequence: TGCGCCAGCAGCTTGGTGACAGGGAGAAACAATGAGCAGTTCTTC. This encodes CASSLVTGRNNEQFF.

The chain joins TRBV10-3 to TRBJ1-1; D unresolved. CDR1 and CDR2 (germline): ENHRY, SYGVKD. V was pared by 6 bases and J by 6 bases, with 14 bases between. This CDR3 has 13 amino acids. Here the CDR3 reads CAISSLGTPEAFF. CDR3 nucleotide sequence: TGTGCCATCAGCAGCCTAGGTACGCCTGAAGCTTTCTTT.

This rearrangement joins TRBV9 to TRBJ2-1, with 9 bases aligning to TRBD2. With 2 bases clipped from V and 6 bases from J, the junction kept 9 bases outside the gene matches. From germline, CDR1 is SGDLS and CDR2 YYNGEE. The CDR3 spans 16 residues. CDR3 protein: CASSVQDSGRSNEQFF. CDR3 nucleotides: TGTGCCAGCAGCGTTCAAGATAGCGGGAGATCCAATGAGCAGTTCTTC. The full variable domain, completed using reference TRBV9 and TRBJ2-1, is DSGVTQTPKHLITATGQRVTLRCSPRSGDLSVYWYQQSLDQGLQFLIQYYNGEERAKGNILERFSAQQFPDLHSELNLSSLELGDSALYFCASSVQDSGRSNEQFFGPGTRLTVL.

In DNA, the CDR3 is TGCAGTGTGCCGGTATCCTACGAGCAGTACTTC. This gives the protein CSVPVSYEQYF. This chain links TRBV20-1 with TRBJ2-7; D call uncertain. The CDR3 contains 11 residues. The germline V and J ends were trimmed by 7 bases and 1 base, with 8 bases remaining between them. The germline CDR1 and CDR2 sequences are DFQATT and SNEGSKA (reference sequence).